Listed here are 10 T cell receptor beta chains from one sample, sequenced in a study of control samples from healthy donors and cancer patients. The protocol was immunoSEQ multiplex PCR, while the TCRdb copy is restricted to in-frame clones and leaves out a portion. In the table there are roughly 130,000 clones, under 95% of which are singletons. Sequencing input: blood. These receptors all come from a man aged 18 to 29 in good health.

CDR3 bases: TGTGCCAGCAGCTTGGGTCTACGATTTACCCAGTACTTC. This gives the protein CASSLGLRFTQYF. The chain has TRBV5-5 and TRBJ2-5, with no clear D. V shed 0 bases and J shed 8 bases, with 11 bases lying between them. Germline values: CDR1 SGHKS, CDR2 YYEKEE (reference sequence). The CDR3 runs to 13 residues.

The J gene is TRBJ1-6, the V gene TRBV3-1 (or the pseudogene TRBV3-2); maybe TRBD1 (5 bases). Germline V gene lookup returns CDR1 LGHDT and CDR2 YNNKEL (reference sequence). V was cut by 1 base and J by 8 bases, with 12 bases left in between. The CDR3 spans 15 residues. CDR3: CASSQGGPRDSPLHF. The CDR3 DNA reads as TGTGCCAGCAGCCAAGGGGGACCCAGGGATTCACCCCTCCACTTT.

This CDR3 is CASSYGTSYFEAFF. The CDR3 DNA follows: TGTGCCAGCAGCTACGGGACATCCTATTTTGAAGCTTTCTTT. This chain links TRBV5-5 with TRBJ1-1; D possibly corresponds to TRBD1 (6 bases). V lost 3 bases, J lost 7 bases, and 16 bases lay in between. This CDR3 has 14 amino acids. The V gene's germline CDR1 is SGHKS and CDR2 YYEKEE (reference sequence).

This clone has a handful of counts. This chain links TRBV7-9 with TRBJ2-2; 8 bases line up with TRBD2. Unmatched junction bases numbered 12, after V lost 5 bases and J lost 7 bases. This CDR3 region has 16 residues. CDR1 SEHNR and CDR2 FQNEAQ come from the germline V gene (reference sequence). CDR3 in amino acids: CASSLGPSGGLGELFF. The CDR3 bases are TGTGCCAGCAGCCTTGGGCCCAGCGGGGGCCTCGGGGAGCTGTTTTTT.

The chain uses TRBV12-3 or TRBV12-4 and TRBJ2-1; unclear D gene. The CDR3 has 13 residues. V lost 1 base, J lost 4 bases, and 5 bases lay in between. CDR3 coding DNA: TGTGCCAGCAGTTTAGACTGGTACAATGAGCAGTTCTTC. This codes for CASSLDWYNEQFF.

The chain combines TRBV10-3 with TRBJ1-1, with a tentative D call TRBD1 (5 bases). The CDR3 contains 14 residues. Looked up from germline, CDR1 is ENHRY and CDR2 is SYGVKD. Trimming pared 2 bases from V and 3 bases from J, leaving 10 bases between. The CDR3 nucleotides are TGTGCCATCAGTGAGAGGGTGGGGGACACTGAAGCTTTCTTT. Encoded protein: CAISERVGDTEAFF.

The gene calls are TRBV2 and TRBJ2-1, with D maybe TRBD2 (5 bases). Trimming removed 8 bases from V and 9 bases from J, with 23 bases in between. The V gene's germline CDR1 is SNHLY and CDR2 FYNNEI. This CDR3 has 15 amino acids. CDR3 DNA: TGTGCCAGCGGTGCTCGTGGACTCGATGATAGTGAGCAGTTCTTC. This translates into CASGARGLDDSEQFF.

The sample holds one count of this clone. CDR3 sequence (DNA): TGTGCCAGCAGATACGACAGCACAGATACGCAGTATTTT. It translates to CASRYDSTDTQYF. This rearrangement joins TRBV2 to TRBJ2-3; D unclear. Trimming left V 6 bases short and J 0 bases short, with 7 bases between. The CDR3 totals 13 residues. Germline assignment: CDR1 SNHLY and CDR2 FYNNEI.

The chain couples TRBV3-1 (or the pseudogene TRBV3-2) to TRBJ1-3; D unclear. This CDR3 region has 15 residues. The ends were cut back, 0 bases at V and 4 bases at J, with 10 bases in the middle. Germline loops: CDR1 LGHDT, CDR2 YNNKEL (reference sequence). The CDR3 sequence: CASSQDRSLGNTIYF. The DNA for the CDR3 is TGTGCCAGCAGCCAAGATCGGTCCCTCGGAAACACCATATATTTT.

This clone was recorded only once. The chain recombines TRBV11-3 with TRBJ2-5; TRBD2 agrees at 7 bases. Germline trimming cut 3 bases from V and 5 bases from J; bases unmatched to any gene: 6. The length of the CDR3 is 14 residues. The germline CDR1 and CDR2 sequences are SGHNT and YENEEA. This CDR3 reads CASSLGGGKETQYF. CDR3 nucleotide sequence: TGTGCCAGCAGCTTGGGCGGGGGTAAGGAGACCCAGTACTTC.